A single TCR beta chain is shown here with its context. The CDR3 spans 13 residues. V was cut by 1 base and J by 6 bases, with 7 bases left in between. Germline CDR1 is SGHDT and CDR2 is YYEEEE. The sample comes from a study of technical replicates of blood from a handful of donors. Sequencing was performed with immunoSEQ multiplex PCR; in TCRdb, only in-frame clones are kept and a portion is missing. The data show tens of thousands of clones, with around 91% seen just once and about 3.6% held by the top ten. This TCR derives from a human donor in good health. Some clones in this sample may be carry-over from other donors' samples. The J gene is TRBJ2-2, the V gene TRBV5-6; a weak D match, TRBD2 (6 bases). Sequenced: PBMCs. In nucleotides, the CDR3 is TGTGCCAGCAGCTTGTCGGGAGCCGGGGAGCTGTTTTTT. The encoded protein is CASSLSGAGELFF. Looking up the rest from reference TRBV5-6 and TRBJ2-2 gives the full variable domain: DAGVTQSPTHLIKTRGQQVTLRCSPKSGHDTVSWYQQALGQGPQFIFQYYEEEERQRGNFPDRFSGHQFPNYSSELNVNALLLGDSALYLCASSLSGAGELFFGEGSRLTVL.